This T cell receptor beta chain was captured by sequencing in a study of blood T cell repertoires in COVID-19. Germline-derived CDR1 and CDR2 are SGHTA and FQGNSA. The CDR3 consists of 15 residues. With V trimmed by 2 bases and J by 4 bases, 2 bases remained unmatched. The repertoire was sequenced with immunoSEQ multiplex PCR; TCRdb's copy has only in-frame clones and lacks some. Among 200,000 to 250,000 clones listed, around 86% were seen once. The specimen was peripheral blood. The sequence was obtained from a woman between 70 and 85 years old with active or convalescent COVID-19. This chain joins TRBV7-2 and TRBJ1-4; 9 bases agree with TRBD1. The CDR3 sequence is CASSLSGQGNEKLFF. The CDR3 nucleotides are TGTGCCAGCAGCTTATCGGGACAGGGTAATGAAAAACTGTTTTTT.